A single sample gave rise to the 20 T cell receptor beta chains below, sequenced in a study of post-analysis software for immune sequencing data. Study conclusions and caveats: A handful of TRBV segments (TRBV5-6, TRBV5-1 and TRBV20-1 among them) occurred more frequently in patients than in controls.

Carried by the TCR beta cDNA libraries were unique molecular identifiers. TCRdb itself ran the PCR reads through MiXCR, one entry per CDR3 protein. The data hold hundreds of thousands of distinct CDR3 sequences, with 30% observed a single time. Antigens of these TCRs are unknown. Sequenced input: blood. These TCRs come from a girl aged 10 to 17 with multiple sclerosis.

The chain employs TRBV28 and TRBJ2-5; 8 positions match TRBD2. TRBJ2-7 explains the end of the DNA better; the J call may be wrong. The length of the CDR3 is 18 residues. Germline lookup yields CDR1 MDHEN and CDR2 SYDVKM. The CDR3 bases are TGTGCCAGCAGTTCTCCTGGCATAAGAGCGGGAGTTGCGTACGAGCAGTACTTC. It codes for CASSSPGIRAGVAYEQYF.

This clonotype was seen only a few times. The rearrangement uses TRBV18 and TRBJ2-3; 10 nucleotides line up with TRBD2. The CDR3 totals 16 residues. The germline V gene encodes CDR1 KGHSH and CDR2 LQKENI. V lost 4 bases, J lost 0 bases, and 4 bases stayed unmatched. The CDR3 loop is CASSRLTSGSTDTQYF. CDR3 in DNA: TGTGCCAGCTCACGCCTGACTAGCGGGAGCACAGATACGCAGTATTTT.

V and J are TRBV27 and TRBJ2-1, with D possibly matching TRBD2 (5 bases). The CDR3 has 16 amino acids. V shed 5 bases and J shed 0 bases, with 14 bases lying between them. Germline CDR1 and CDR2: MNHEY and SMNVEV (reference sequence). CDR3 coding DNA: TGTGCCAGCAGTCCACAAACTGCGGGCTCCTACAATGAGCAGTTCTTC. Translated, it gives CASSPQTAGSYNEQFF.

The CDR3 region is CASSPPGAITEAFF. The CDR3 region has the DNA TGTGCCAGCAGCCCCCCCGGGGCTATCACTGAAGCTTTCTTT. This rearrangement joins TRBV6-6 to TRBJ1-1; D is possibly TRBD1 (5 bases). V lost 6 bases and J lost 4, with 15 bases in between. This CDR3 spans 14 amino acids. Germline CDR1 and CDR2: MNHNY and SVGAGI (reference sequence).

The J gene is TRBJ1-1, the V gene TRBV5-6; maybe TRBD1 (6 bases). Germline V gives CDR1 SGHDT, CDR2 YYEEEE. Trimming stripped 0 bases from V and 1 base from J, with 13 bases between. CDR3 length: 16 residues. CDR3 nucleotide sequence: TGTGCCAGCAGCTTGGCCGCGCGAGGGGGGAACACTGAAGCTTTCTTT. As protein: CASSLAARGGNTEAFF.

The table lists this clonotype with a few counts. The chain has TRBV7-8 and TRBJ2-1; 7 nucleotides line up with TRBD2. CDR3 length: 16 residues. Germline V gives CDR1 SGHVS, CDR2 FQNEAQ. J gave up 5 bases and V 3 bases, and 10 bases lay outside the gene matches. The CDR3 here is CASSFLISGPNNEQFF. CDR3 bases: TGTGCCAGCAGCTTTCTGATTAGCGGGCCTAACAATGAGCAGTTCTTC. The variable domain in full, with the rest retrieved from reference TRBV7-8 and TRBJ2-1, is GAGVSQSPRYKVAKRGQDVALRCDPISGHVSLFWYQQALGQGPEFLTYFQNEAQLDKSGLPSDRFFAERPEGSVSTLKIQRTQQEDSAVYLCASSFLISGPNNEQFFGPGTRLTVL.

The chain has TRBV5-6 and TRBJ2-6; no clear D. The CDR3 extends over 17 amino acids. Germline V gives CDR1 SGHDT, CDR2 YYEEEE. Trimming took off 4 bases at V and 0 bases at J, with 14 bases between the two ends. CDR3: CASSPRGIASGANVLTF. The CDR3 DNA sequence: TGTGCCAGCAGCCCTCGCGGCATTGCCTCTGGGGCCAACGTCCTGACTTTC.

CDR3 region: CASSALPGALGTDTQYF. DNA for the CDR3: TGTGCCAGCAGCGCACTCCCAGGGGCGCTAGGGACAGATACGCAGTATTTT. The chain links TRBV9 to TRBJ2-3; D is possibly TRBD1 (6 bases). Trimming shortened V by 3 bases and J by 3 bases, and 20 bases separated the two germline ends. The CDR3 totals 17 residues. Germline V lookup: CDR1 SGDLS, CDR2 YYNGEE. Filled out from reference TRBV9 and TRBJ2-3, the complete variable domain reads DSGVTQTPKHLITATGQRVTLRCSPRSGDLSVYWYQQSLDQGLQFLIQYYNGEERAKGNILERFSAQQFPDLHSELNLSSLELGDSALYFCASSALPGALGTDTQYFGPGTRLTVL.

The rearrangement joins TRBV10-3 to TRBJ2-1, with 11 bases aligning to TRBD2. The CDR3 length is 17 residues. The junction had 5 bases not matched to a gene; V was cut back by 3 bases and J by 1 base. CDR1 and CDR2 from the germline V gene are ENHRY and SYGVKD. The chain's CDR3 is CAISDQRLAGSYNEQFF. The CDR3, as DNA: TGTGCCATCAGTGATCAGCGACTAGCGGGGTCCTACAATGAGCAGTTCTTC.

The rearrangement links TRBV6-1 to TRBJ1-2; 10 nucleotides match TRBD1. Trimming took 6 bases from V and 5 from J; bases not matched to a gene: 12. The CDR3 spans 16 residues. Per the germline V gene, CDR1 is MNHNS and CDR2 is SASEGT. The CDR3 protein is CASRRTGQGLSYGYTF. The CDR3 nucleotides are TGTGCCAGCAGAAGGACGGGACAGGGGCTATCGTATGGCTACACCTTC.

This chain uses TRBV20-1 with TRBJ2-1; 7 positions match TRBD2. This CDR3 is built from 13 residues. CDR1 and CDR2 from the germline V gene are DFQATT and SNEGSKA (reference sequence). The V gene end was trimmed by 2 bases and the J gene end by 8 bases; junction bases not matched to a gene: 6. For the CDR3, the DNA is TGCAGTGCTAGATGGGAGGGGTACCATGAGCAGTTCTTC. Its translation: CSARWEGYHEQFF.

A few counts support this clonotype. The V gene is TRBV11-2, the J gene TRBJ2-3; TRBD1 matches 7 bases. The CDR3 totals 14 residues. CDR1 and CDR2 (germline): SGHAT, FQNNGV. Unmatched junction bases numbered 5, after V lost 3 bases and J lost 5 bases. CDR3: CASSLGTAGDTQYF. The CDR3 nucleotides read TGTGCCAGCAGCTTGGGGACAGCAGGAGATACGCAGTATTTT.

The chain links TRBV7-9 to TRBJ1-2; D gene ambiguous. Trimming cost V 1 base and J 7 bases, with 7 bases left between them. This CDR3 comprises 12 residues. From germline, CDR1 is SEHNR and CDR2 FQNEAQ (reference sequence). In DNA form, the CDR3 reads TGTGCCAGCAGCTTAGAGAACATTGGCTACACCTTC. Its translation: CASSLENIGYTF.

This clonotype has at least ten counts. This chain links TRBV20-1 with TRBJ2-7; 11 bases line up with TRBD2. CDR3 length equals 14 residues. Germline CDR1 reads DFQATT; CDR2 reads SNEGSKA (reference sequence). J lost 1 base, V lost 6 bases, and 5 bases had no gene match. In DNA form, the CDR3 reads TGCAGTGCCGTTGGGACTAGCGGATCCTACGAGCAGTACTTC. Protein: CSAVGTSGSYEQYF.

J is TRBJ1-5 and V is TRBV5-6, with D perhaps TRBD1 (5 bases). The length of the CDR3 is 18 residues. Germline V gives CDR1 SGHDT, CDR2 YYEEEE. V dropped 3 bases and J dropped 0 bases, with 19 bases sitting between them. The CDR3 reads CASSSRDGGSRSNQPQHF. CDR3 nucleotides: TGTGCCAGCAGCTCCCGGGACGGAGGGTCGCGTAGCAATCAGCCCCAGCATTTT.

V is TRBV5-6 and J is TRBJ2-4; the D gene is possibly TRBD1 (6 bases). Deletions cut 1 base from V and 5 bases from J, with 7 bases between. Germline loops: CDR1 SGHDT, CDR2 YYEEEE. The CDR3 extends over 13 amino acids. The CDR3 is CASSLWTENIQYF. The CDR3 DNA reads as TGTGCCAGCAGCTTGTGGACAGAAAACATTCAGTACTTC.

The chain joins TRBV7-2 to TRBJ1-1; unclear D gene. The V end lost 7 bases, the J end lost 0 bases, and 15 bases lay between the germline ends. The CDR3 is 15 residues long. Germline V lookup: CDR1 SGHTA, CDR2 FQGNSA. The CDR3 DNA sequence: TGTGCCAGCACCTTCCAGGCGGGGATGAACACTGAAGCTTTCTTT. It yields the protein CASTFQAGMNTEAFF. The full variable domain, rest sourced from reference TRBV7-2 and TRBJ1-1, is GAGVSQSPSNKVTEKGKDVELRCDPISGHTALYWYRQSLGQGLEFLIYFQGNSAPDKSGLPSDRFSAERTGGSVSTLTIQRTQQEDSAVYLCASTFQAGMNTEAFFGQGTRLTVV.

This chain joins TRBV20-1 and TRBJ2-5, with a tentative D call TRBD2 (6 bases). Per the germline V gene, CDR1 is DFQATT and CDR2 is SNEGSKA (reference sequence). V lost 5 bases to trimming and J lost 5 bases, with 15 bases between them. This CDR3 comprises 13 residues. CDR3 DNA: TGCAGTGCTCCCCCCGGCGGGGCCGAGACCCAGTACTTC. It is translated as CSAPPGGAETQYF.

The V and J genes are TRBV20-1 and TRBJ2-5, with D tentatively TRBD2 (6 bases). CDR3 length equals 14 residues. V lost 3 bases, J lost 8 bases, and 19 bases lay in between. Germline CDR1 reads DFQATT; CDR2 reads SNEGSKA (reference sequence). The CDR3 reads CSAREGTPHKTQYF. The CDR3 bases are TGCAGTGCTAGGGAGGGGACCCCACATAAAACCCAGTACTTC.

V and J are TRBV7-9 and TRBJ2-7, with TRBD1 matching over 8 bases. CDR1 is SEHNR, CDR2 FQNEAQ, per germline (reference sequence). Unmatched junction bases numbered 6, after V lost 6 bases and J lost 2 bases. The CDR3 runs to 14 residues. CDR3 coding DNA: TGTGCCAGCAGTCGACCGGGACAGGCCTACGAGCAGTACTTC. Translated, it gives CASSRPGQAYEQYF.